This T cell receptor beta chain was identified in a study of control samples from healthy donors and cancer patients. Germline V lookup: CDR1 SGDLS, CDR2 YYNGEE. Trimming took 0 bases from V and 1 from J, leaving 13 bases between them. This CDR3 has 16 residues. Assay used: immunoSEQ multiplex PCR; TCRdb lists only in-frame clones, some missing. The sample carries some 120,000 clones, about 87% recorded once. The chain recombines TRBV9 with TRBJ2-5; unclear D gene. The origin of this receptor is a man between 60 and 75 years old in good health. Sequences were obtained from blood. CDR3 amino acids: CASSVGGFSVQETQYF. For the CDR3, the DNA is TGTGCCAGCAGCGTAGGAGGTTTTTCCGTCCAAGAGACCCAGTACTTC.